This TCR beta chain derives from a study of shared clonotypes between healthy human individuals. Study overall: Per donor, CD8 memory used one plate, CD8 naive used two, CD4 memory used three and CD4 naive used three.

Sequencing used immunoSEQ multiplex PCR; TCRdb keeps in-frame clones, though not all of them. The profile shows a few million clones, approximately 90% of them singletons. The CDR3 contains 13 residues. The germline gives CDR1 SGHRS, CDR2 YFSETQ. V lost 1 base, J lost 7 bases, and 3 bases stayed unmatched. The source material was naive CD4+ T cells sorted from blood. Stated subset: CD45RA+ positively selected. The TCR was taken from a man younger than 35 in good health. The genes are TRBV5-1 and TRBJ1-2, with TRBD1 matching 8 bases. The CDR3 sequence: CASSLRQGRGYTF. CDR3 sequence (DNA): TGCGCCAGCAGCTTGAGACAGGGGCGTGGCTACACCTTC.